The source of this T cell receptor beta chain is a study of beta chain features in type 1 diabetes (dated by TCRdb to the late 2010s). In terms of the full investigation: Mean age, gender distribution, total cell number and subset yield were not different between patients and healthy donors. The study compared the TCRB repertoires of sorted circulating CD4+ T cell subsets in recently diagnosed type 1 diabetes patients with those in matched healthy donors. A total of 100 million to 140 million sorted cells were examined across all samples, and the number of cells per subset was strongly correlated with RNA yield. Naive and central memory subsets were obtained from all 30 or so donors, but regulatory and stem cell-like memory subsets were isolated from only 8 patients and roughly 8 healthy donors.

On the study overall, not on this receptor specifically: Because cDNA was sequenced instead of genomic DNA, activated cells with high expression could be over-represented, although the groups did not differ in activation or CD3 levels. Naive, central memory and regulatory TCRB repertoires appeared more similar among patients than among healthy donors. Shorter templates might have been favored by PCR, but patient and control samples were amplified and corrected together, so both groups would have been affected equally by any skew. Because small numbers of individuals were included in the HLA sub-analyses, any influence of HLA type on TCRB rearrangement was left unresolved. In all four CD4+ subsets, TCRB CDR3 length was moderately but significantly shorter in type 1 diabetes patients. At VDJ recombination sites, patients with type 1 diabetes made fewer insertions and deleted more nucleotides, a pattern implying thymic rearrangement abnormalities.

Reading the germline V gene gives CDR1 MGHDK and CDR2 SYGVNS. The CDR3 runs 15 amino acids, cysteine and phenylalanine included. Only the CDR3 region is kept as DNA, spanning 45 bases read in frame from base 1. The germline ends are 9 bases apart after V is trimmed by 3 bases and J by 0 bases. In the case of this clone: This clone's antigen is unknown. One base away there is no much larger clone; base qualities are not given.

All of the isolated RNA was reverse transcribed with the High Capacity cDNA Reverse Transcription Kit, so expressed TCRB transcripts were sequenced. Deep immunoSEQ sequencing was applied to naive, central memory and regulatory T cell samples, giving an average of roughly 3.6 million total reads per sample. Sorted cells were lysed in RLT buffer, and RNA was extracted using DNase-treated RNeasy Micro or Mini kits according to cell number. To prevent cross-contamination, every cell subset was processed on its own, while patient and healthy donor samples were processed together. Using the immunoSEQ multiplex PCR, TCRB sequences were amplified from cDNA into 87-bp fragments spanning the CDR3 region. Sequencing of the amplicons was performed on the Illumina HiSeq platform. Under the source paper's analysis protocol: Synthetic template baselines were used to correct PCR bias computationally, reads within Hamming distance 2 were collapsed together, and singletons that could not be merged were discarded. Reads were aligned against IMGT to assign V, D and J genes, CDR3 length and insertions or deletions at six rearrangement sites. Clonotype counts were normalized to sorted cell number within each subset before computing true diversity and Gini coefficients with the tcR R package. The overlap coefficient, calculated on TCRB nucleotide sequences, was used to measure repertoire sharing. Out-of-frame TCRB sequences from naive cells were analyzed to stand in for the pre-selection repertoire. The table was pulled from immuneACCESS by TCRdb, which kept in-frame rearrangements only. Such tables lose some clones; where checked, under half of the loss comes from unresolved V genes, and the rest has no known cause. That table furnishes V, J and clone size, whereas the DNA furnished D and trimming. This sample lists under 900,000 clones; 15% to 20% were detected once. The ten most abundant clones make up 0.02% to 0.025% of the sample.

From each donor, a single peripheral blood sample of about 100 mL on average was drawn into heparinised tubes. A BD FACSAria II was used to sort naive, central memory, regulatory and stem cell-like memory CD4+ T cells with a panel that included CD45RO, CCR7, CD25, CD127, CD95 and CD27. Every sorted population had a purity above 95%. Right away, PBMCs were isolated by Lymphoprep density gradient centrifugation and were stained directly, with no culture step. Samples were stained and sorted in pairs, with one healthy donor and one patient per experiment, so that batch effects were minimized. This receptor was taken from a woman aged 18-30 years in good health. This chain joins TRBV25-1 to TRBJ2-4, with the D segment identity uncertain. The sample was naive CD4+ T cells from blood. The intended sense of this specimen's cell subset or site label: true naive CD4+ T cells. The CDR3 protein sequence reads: CASSDDTLAKNIQYF. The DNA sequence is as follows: TGTGCCAGCAGTGACGACACACTAGCCAAAAACATTCAGTACTTC.